The T cell receptor (beta chain) under discussion was sequenced for a study of T cells in tuberculosis. Study information: IGRA-negative adolescents, IGRA-positive adolescents with latent tuberculosis and adults with active tuberculosis formed this South African cohort.

TCRdb's table, derived via immunoSEQ multiplex PCR, lists solely in-frame clones and lacks some. The sample yields about 50,000 clones, roughly 95% seen once. V was clipped by 4 bases and J by 4 bases; unmatched bases: 7. CDR1 is SGHRS and CDR2 is YFSETQ in the germline V gene. The CDR3 has 15 amino acids. General study results and limits: Classification accuracy was about 90% (AUROC 0.8 to 0.9) with the GMM-specific repertoire.

Points on this clone: Antigen unknown.

Time point: new active TB diagnosis, blood taken before or within 7 days of starting treatment. This chain joins TRBV5-1 and TRBJ2-7; TRBD2 matches 11 bases. The receptor comes from an adult with tuberculosis. Here the sequenced sample was PBMCs, taken at tuberculosis diagnosis. DNA of the CDR3: TGCGCCAGCAGCACTGCCGGGACTAGCGGATACGAGCAGTACTTC. Translated: CASSTAGTSGYEQYF.